The present TCR beta chain was sequenced within a study of tumor and adjacent non-tumor tissue in lung cancer. This clonotype was seen a single time. In this CDR3 the conserved last residue, phenylalanine or tryptophan, is missing, so a read error is likely. No cell sorting was done before RNA was extracted from the tissue. This non-tumor lung sample came from over 3 cm beyond the tumor edge. The length of the CDR3 is 13 residues. Germline V CDR1 and CDR2: DFQATT, SNEGSKA (reference sequence). The library came from three nested PCR rounds adapted from ARM-PCR protocols. TCRdb analysed the multiplex PCR reads with MiXCR anew, one entry per CDR3 protein. This table holds tens of thousands of distinct CDR3 sequences, around 70% found once.

The chain is built from TRBV20-1 and TRBJ1-6; the D gene is possibly TRBD1 (5 bases). The source is a woman aged 50 to 60 with non-small cell lung cancer. The sample comprised distant non-tumor lung tissue. The CDR3 region has the DNA TGCAGTACTACACAGGACCCGAATTCACCACTCCACTCT. Amino acid sequence: CSTTQDPNSPLHS.